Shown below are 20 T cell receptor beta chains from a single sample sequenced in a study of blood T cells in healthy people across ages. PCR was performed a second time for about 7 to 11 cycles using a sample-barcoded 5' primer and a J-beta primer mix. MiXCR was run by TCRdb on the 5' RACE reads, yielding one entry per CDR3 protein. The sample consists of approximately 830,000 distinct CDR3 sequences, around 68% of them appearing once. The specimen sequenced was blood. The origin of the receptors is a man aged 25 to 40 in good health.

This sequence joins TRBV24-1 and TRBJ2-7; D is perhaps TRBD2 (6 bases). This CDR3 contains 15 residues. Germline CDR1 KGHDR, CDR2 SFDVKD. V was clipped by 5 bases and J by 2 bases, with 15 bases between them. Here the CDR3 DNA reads TGTGCCACCAGTGGTGCGGGATCCTACCCCTACGAGCAGTACTTC. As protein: CATSGAGSYPYEQYF.

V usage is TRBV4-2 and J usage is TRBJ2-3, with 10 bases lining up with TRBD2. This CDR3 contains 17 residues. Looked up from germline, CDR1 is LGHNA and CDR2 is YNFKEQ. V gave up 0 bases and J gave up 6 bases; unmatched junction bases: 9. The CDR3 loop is CASSQDVGIAGGDTQYF. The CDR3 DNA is TGTGCCAGCAGCCAAGATGTGGGAATAGCGGGGGGTGATACGCAGTATTTT.

In DNA form, the CDR3 reads TGTGCCAGCAGTTTTAGGTACAGTGATTACAATGAGCAGTTCTTC. This codes for CASSFRYSDYNEQFF. The gene calls are TRBV27 and TRBJ2-1; D is undetermined. CDR3 length: 15 amino acids. Between the trimmed V and J ends, which lost 3 bases and 4 bases, there was a span of 13 bases. Germline V CDR1 and CDR2: MNHEY, SMNVEV (reference sequence).

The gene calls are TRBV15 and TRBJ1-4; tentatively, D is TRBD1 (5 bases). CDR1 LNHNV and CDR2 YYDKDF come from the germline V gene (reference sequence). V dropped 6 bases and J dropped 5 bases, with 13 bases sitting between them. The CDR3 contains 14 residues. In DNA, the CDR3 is TGTGCCACCAGGTGGGACGGCGGAAATGAAAAACTGTTTTTT. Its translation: CATRWDGGNEKLFF.

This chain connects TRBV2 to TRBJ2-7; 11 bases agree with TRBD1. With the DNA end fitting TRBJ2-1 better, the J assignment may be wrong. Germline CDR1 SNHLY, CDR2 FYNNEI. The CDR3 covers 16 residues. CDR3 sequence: CASSAGQGVFYNEQFF. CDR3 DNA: TGTGCCAGCAGCGCGGGACAGGGGGTCTTCTACAATGAGCAGTTCTTC.

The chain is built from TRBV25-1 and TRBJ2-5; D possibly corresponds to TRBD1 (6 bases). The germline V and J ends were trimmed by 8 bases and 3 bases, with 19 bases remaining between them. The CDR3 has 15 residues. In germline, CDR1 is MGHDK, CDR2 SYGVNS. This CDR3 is CASGGIGSGEETQYF. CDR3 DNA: TGTGCCAGCGGTGGAATTGGGTCAGGGGAAGAGACCCAGTACTTC.

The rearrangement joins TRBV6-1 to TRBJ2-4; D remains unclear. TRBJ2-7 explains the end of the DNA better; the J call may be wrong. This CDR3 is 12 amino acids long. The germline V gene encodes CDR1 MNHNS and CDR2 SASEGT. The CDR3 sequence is CASVRLPYEQYF. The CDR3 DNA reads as TGTGCCAGCGTAAGGTTACCCTACGAGCAGTACTTC.

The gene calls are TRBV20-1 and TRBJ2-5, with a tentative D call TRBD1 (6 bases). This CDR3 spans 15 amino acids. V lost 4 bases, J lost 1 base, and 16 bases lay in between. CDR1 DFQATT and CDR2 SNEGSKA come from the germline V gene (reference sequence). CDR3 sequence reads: CSAMSRGVLQETQYF. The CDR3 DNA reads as TGCAGTGCTATGTCCAGGGGCGTCCTCCAAGAGACCCAGTACTTC.

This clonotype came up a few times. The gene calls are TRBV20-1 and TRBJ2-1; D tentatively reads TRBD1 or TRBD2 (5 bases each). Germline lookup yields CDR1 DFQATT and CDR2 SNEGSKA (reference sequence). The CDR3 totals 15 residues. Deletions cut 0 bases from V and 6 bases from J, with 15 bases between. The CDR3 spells CSARDTGLTTNEQFF. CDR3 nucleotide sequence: TGCAGTGCTAGAGATACGGGGCTAACAACCAATGAGCAGTTCTTC.

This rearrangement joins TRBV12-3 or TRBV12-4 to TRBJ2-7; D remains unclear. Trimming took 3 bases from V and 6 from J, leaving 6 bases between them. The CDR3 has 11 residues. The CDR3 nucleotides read TGTGCCAGCAGTTTGTTGAGCGAGCAGTACTTC. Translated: CASSLLSEQYF.

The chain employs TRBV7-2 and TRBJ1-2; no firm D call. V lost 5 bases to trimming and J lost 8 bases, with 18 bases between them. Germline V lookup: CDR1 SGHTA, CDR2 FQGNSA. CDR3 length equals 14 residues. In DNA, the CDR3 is TGTGCCAGCAGCGCTGTCTCCGTAGTAGGAGGCTACACCTTC. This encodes CASSAVSVVGGYTF.

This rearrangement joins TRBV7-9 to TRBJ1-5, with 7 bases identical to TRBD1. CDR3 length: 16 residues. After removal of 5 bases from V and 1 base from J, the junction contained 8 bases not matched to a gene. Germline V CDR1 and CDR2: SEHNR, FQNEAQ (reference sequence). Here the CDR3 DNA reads TGTGCCAGCAGCCCGGAGGCAGGGGGGAGCAATCAGCCCCAGCATTTT. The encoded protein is CASSPEAGGSNQPQHF. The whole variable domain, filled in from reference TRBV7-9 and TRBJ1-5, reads DTGVSQNPRHKITKRGQNVTFRCDPISEHNRLYWYRQTLGQGPEFLTYFQNEAQLEKSRLLSDRFSAERPKGSFSTLEIQRTEQGDSAMYLCASSPEAGGSNQPQHFGDGTRLSIL.

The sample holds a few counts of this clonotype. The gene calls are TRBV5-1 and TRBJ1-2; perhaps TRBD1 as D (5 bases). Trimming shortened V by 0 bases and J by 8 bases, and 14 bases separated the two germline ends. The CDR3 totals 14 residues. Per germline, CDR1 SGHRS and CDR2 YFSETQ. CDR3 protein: CASSLEWGTEGYTF. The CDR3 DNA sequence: TGCGCCAGCAGCTTGGAATGGGGGACGGAGGGCTACACCTTC.

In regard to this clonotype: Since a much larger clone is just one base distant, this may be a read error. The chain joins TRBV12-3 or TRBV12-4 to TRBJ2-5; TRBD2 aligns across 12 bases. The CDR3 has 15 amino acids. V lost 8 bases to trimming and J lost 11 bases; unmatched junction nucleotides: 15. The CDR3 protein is CASGWTSGTYNEQYF. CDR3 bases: TGTGCCAGCGGTTGGACTAGCGGGACCTACAATGAGCAGTACTTC.

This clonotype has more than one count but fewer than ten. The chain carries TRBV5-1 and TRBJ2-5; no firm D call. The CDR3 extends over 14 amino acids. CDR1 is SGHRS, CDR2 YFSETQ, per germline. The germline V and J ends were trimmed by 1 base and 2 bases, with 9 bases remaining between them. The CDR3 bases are TGCGCCAGCAGCTTGAACCAAGGACAAGAGACCCAGTACTTC. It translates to CASSLNQGQETQYF.

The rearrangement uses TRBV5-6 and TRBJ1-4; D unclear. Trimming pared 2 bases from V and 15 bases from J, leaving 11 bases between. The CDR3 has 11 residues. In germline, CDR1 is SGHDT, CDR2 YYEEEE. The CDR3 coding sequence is TGTGCCAGCAGCTTCGGTAGAAGGGTGTTTTTT. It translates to CASSFGRRVFF.

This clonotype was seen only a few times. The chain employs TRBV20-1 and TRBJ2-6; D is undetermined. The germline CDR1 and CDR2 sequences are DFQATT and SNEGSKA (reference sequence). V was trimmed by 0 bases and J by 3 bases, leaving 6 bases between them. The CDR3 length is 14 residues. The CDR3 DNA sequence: TGCAGTGCTAGAGATCTCCGTGGGGCCAACGTCCTGACTTTC. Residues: CSARDLRGANVLTF.

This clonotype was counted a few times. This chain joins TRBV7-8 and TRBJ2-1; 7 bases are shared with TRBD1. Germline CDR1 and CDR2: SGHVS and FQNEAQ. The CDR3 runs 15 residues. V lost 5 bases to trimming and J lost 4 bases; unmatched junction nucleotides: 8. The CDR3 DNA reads TGTGCCAGCAGCCCCTTGGACAGGCTTTACAATGAGCAGTTCTTC. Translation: CASSPLDRLYNEQFF.

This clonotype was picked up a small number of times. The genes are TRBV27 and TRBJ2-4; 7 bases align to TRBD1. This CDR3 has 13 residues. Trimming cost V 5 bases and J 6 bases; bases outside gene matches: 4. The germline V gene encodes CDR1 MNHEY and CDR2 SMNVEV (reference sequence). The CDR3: CASSANRGNIQYF. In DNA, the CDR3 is TGTGCCAGCAGTGCCAACAGGGGAAACATTCAGTACTTC.

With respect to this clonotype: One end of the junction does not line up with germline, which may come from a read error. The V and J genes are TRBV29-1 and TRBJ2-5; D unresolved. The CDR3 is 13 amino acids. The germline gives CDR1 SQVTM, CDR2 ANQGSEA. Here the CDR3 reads CSVERTPQEAQYF. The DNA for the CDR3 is TGCAGCGTTGAAAGGACCCCCCAAGAGGCCCAGTACTTC.